A selection of T cell receptor beta chains follows, all from one sample in a study of human T cells and chemical hapten exposure. One entry per CDR3 protein results from TCRdb running MiXCR on the RACE reads. The table lists about 82,000 distinct CDR3 sequences, around 10% of them singletons. Sequences were derived from whole blood, sampled in connection with sensitization to the hapten diphenylcyclopropenone (DPC). Every receptor here comes from a woman in her 50s with alopecia areata. Some clones in this sample may be carry-over from other donors' samples. CDR3s include the opening cysteine and the closing phenylalanine or tryptophan. Fields, in order: V gene, J gene, D gene, clone size, CDR3 DNA, CDR3 protein. The D gene is left open where the match is weak. Where a row states a size, it is once, few, many or the class of an expanded clone; other rows omit it.

>TRBV27|TRBJ1-6|-|few
TGTGCCAGCAGTTTATTGAGTTCACCCCTCCACTTT
CASSLLSSPLHF
>TRBV3-1|TRBJ2-1|-|few
TGTGCCAGCACGGCCTACAATGAGCAGTTCTTC
CASTAYNEQFF
>TRBV6-1|TRBJ2-7|-|many
TGTGCCAGCAGCCGCCAACGGGTCTCAACTGAGCAGTACTTC
CASSRQRVSTEQYF
>TRBV12-3/TRBV12-4|TRBJ1-1|TRBD1|few
TGTGCCAGCGGAGAGGACAGGCCTGAAGCTTTCTTT
CASGEDRPEAFF
>TRBV18|TRBJ2-3|-|medium-sized
TGTGCCAGCTCACCATCTGGCGGCACAGATACGCAGTATTTT
CASSPSGGTDTQYF
>TRBV7-6|TRBJ2-7|-|many
TGTGCCAGCAGTCAGGACACAGGACCCTACGAGCAGTACTTC
CASSQDTGPYEQYF
>TRBV11-2|TRBJ2-5|-|many
TGTGCCAGCAGCCGCCAGGGGCGTGGGGTCCAAGAGACCCAGTACTTC
CASSRQGRGVQETQYF
>TRBV28|TRBJ2-7|TRBD1|few
TGTGCCAGCAGCCCGTCCGAGACAGGGAGCTACGAGCAGTACTTC
CASSPSETGSYEQYF
>TRBV6-1|TRBJ1-5|-|-
TGTGCCAGCAGTGAAACAGGGAATCAGCCCCAGCATTTT
CASSETGNQPQHF
>TRBV11-2|TRBJ2-5|-|-
TGTGCCAGCAGCATAAGACTAATCGGAGAGACCCAGTACTTC
CASSIRLIGETQYF
>TRBV30|TRBJ2-1|TRBD2|many
TGTGCCTGGAGTGTGGGACTAGCGGGAGTGAGTGAGCAGTTCTTC
CAWSVGLAGVSEQFF
>TRBV3-1|TRBJ1-1|-|few
TGTGCCAGCAGCCAAGATTCCAGGGGCCCACCGAGGAACACTGAAGCTTTCTTT
CASSQDSRGPPRNTEAFF
>TRBV29-1|TRBJ2-1|TRBD2|-
TGCAGCGTTGAAGACGCCAGCGGGGGGAGCTTC
CSVEDASGGSF
>TRBV20-1|TRBJ2-7|TRBD1|-
TGCAGTACAAGGGACAGGGGGAGCTACGAGCAGTACTTC
CSTRDRGSYEQYF
>TRBV4-3|TRBJ1-1|-|-
TGCGCCAGCAGCCAAGACCGAGGGGGGCGCACTGAAGCTTTCTTT
CASSQDRGGRTEAFF
>TRBV12-3/TRBV12-4|TRBJ2-7|TRBD1|many
TGTGCCAGCAGCTCCGAAGGGGACAGGGCCTACGAGCAGTACTTC
CASSSEGDRAYEQYF
>TRBV12-3/TRBV12-4|TRBJ1-2|-|few
TGTGCCAGCAGTTTCTACGGGGTTAACTATGGCTACACCTTC
CASSFYGVNYGYTF
>TRBV27|TRBJ2-7|-|-
TGTGCCAGCAGTCGAACGTTGGGGCCTGGCTACGAGCAGTACTTC
CASSRTLGPGYEQYF
>TRBV18|TRBJ1-1|-|many
TGTGCCAGCTCACCACGGGGCGGCTTCCGGACTGAAGCTTTCTTT
CASSPRGGFRTEAFF
>TRBV7-8|TRBJ2-3|-|many
TGTGCCAGCAGCTCCCGACCCATGGGGCGGGTAACAGATACGCAGTATTTT
CASSSRPMGRVTDTQYF
>TRBV2|TRBJ1-5|-|few
TGTGCCAGCAGTGAAGCCCCTCACCCTAATCAGCCCCAGCATTTT
CASSEAPHPNQPQHF
>TRBV20-1|TRBJ2-1|-|many
TGCAGTGCTAGAGGGGACCATAGGGGCTCCTACAATGAGCAGTTCTTC
CSARGDHRGSYNEQFF
>TRBV28|TRBJ1-2|-|few
TGTGCCAGCAGTTTGTCAGGACAGTATGGCTACACCTTC
CASSLSGQYGYTF
>TRBV6-5|TRBJ2-5|TRBD2|-
TGTGCCAGCAGCCCCAGCGGGATTCCCCAGTCCCAGTACTTC
CASSPSGIPQSQYF
>TRBV6-6|TRBJ2-7|-|many
TGTGCCAGCAGTTATGTGAGGGAAGAGCAGTACTTC
CASSYVREEQYF
>TRBV5-1|TRBJ2-1|TRBD2|many
TGCGCCAGCAGCTTGGGCGGGAGTCCCTACAATGAGCAGTTCTTC
CASSLGGSPYNEQFF
>TRBV2|TRBJ1-1|-|few
TGTGCCAGCAGTGAGACAGCACTCATGAACACTGAAGCTTTCTTT
CASSETALMNTEAFF
>TRBV12-3/TRBV12-4|TRBJ2-2|-|many
TGTGCCAGCAGACTACAAGGGACCGGGGAGCTGTTTTTT
CASRLQGTGELFF
>TRBV6-4|TRBJ1-6|-|few
TGTGCCAGCAGCACCCTTAGGAATTTGAATTCACCCCTCCACTTT
CASSTLRNLNSPLHF
>TRBV2|TRBJ2-1|-|-
TGTGCCAGCACTCTTCAGGGGATTGGGAACGATGAGCAGTTCTTC
CASTLQGIGNDEQFF
>TRBV3-1|TRBJ2-1|-|few
TGTGCCAGCAGCCGAGGAGAGGGGATGAATGAGCAGTTCTTC
CASSRGEGMNEQFF
>TRBV15|TRBJ2-2|-|few
TGTGCCACCAGCAGCCCCCAGGGCGGGGCGGACACCGGGGAGCTGTTTTTT
CATSSPQGGADTGELFF
>TRBV18|TRBJ1-1|-|many
TGTGCCAGCTCACGCGGGACGAACACTGAAGCTTTCTTT
CASSRGTNTEAFF
>TRBV5-4|TRBJ2-3|TRBD2|few
TGTGCCAGCAGCTTGCGCGGGGGGTTCACAGATACGCAGTATTTT
CASSLRGGFTDTQYF
>TRBV20-1|TRBJ1-2|-|few
TGCAGTGCTTGGGACCGCAGTTCCTTAAACTATGGCTACACCTTC
CSAWDRSSLNYGYTF
>TRBV29-1|TRBJ2-5|TRBD1|many
TGCAGCGTTGAGCGGGACAGGGGAGAGACCCAGTACTTC
CSVERDRGETQYF
>TRBV15|TRBJ2-1|TRBD1|-
TGTGCCACCAGCTCCCGGGACAGGGGTGGAAATGAGCAGTTCTTC
CATSSRDRGGNEQFF
>TRBV7-9|TRBJ2-1|TRBD2|many
TGTGCCAGCAGCTCAAAGAGTAGCGGGGGGGCCTTGAATGAGCAGTTCTTC
CASSSKSSGGALNEQFF
>TRBV28|TRBJ1-2|-|few
TGTGCCAGCAGTTTACAGATGGCCCTTACCTTC
CASSLQMALTF
>TRBV7-3|TRBJ2-3|TRBD2|-
TGTGCCAGCAGCTCACTTGCCATAGCGGGGGGCTCAGATACGCAGTATTTT
CASSSLAIAGGSDTQYF
>TRBV6-5|TRBJ1-5|-|few
TGTGCCAGCAGTTACTGGTTGGATCAGCCCCAGCATTTT
CASSYWLDQPQHF
>TRBV28|TRBJ1-1|-|few
TGTGCCAGCAGTTTATACGGGGTGCGGGATGAAGCTTTCTTT
CASSLYGVRDEAFF
>TRBV7-2|TRBJ1-5|-|few
TGTGCCAGCAGCGCGAATCGGGATCAGCCCCAGCATTTT
CASSANRDQPQHF
>TRBV11-2|TRBJ2-7|TRBD1|-
TGTGCCAGCAGCGGACAGGAAAAAAGGGAGCAGTACTTC
CASSGQEKREQYF
>TRBV11-2|TRBJ2-7|-|-
TGTGCCAGCAGCAGTCTCGGAGGGAAAAGGGGCGAGCAGTACTTC
CASSSLGGKRGEQYF
>TRBV7-2|TRBJ1-2|-|few
TGTGCCAGCAGCTTAGGCCGAGGCTACACCTTC
CASSLGRGYTF